The 25 T cell receptor beta chains reported below all come from one sample, sequenced in a study of PD-1 blockade in classical Hodgkin lymphoma. Described time point: cycle 4 day 1 (C4D1), after less than 7 weeks of nivolumab. Each patient relapsed following autologous stem cell transplantation, and prior brentuximab vedotin exposure differed. Magnetic depletion of unwanted cells isolated CD4+ T cells from thawed PBMCs. The protocol was immunoSEQ multiplex PCR, while the TCRdb copy is restricted to in-frame clones and leaves out a portion. The profile shows about 17,000 clones, around 78% of them singletons. The specimen was CD4+ T cells from blood, collected before the fourth cycle of nivolumab. All receptors derive from a human donor with classical Hodgkin lymphoma.

V gene TRBV10-2 combines with J gene TRBJ2-2; D is ambiguous. V was trimmed by 5 bases and J by 11 bases, leaving 12 bases between them. The germline V gene has CDR1 WSHSY and CDR2 SAAADI. The CDR3 consists of 12 residues. CDR3 sequence: CASSYFGTELFF. CDR3 in DNA: TGCGCCAGCAGTTACTTTGGAACTGAGCTGTTTTTT.

This chain uses TRBV9 with TRBJ2-5, with D perhaps TRBD2 (7 bases). The germline gives CDR1 SGDLS, CDR2 YYNGEE. This CDR3 has 14 amino acids. V was trimmed by 3 bases and J by 5 bases, leaving 14 bases between them. As DNA, the CDR3 is TGTGCCAGCAGCGCCGGGGGGCTGGTTGAGACCCAGTACTTC. This sequence encodes CASSAGGLVETQYF. Drawing the rest from reference TRBV9 and TRBJ2-5, the complete variable domain is DSGVTQTPKHLITATGQRVTLRCSPRSGDLSVYWYQQSLDQGLQFLIQYYNGEERAKGNILERFSAQQFPDLHSELNLSSLELGDSALYFCASSAGGLVETQYFGPGTRLLVL.

The chain recombines TRBV6-1 with TRBJ2-5, with 9 bases identical to TRBD2. The V gene end was trimmed by 4 bases and the J gene end by 1 base; junction bases not matched to a gene: 1. The CDR3 consists of 14 residues. Germline V CDR1 and CDR2: MNHNS, SASEGT. The CDR3 reads CASSGGGAQETQYF. In DNA, the CDR3 is TGTGCCAGCAGTGGCGGGGGGGCCCAAGAGACCCAGTACTTC.

The chain employs TRBV5-4 and TRBJ2-1, with D perhaps matching TRBD1 or TRBD2 (6 bases each). The V gene's germline CDR1 is SGHNT and CDR2 YYREEE (reference sequence). This CDR3 region has 14 residues. V was shortened by 0 bases and J by 6 bases, with 10 bases between the two germline ends. CDR3 bases: TGTGCCAGCAGCTTGGCCGGGGGCCTCAATGAGCAGTTCTTC. Translated, it gives CASSLAGGLNEQFF.

This clone appeared a single time. The chain uses TRBV18 and TRBJ1-2; 7 bases agree with TRBD1. V shed 3 bases, J shed 1 base, and the junction held 2 bases outside the gene matches. Germline lookup yields CDR1 KGHSH and CDR2 LQKENI. The CDR3 totals 14 residues. CDR3 DNA sequence: TGTGCCAGCTCACCGGGACAGCGTAACTATGGCTACACCTTC. The encoded protein is CASSPGQRNYGYTF. The variable domain in full, with the rest retrieved from reference TRBV18 and TRBJ1-2, is NAGVMQNPRHLVRRRGQEARLRCSPMKGHSHVYWYRQLPEEGLKFMVYLQKENIIDESGMPKERFSAEFPKEGPSILRIQQVVRGDSAAYFCASSPGQRNYGYTFGSGTRLTVV.

This rearrangement joins TRBV27 to TRBJ1-3, with D tentatively TRBD1 (6 bases). Germline CDR1 is MNHEY and CDR2 is SMNVEV (reference sequence). This CDR3 contains 15 residues. The V gene lost 5 bases and the J gene lost 1 base, with 12 bases spanning the gap. Here the CDR3 DNA reads TGTGCCAGCAGTACCGGGACAAATTCTGGAAACACCATATATTTT. This gives the protein CASSTGTNSGNTIYF.

The chain joins TRBV18 to TRBJ1-5; D perhaps matches TRBD1 (6 bases). CDR3 size: 13 residues. Germline CDR1 and CDR2: KGHSH and LQKENI. Trimming removed 6 bases from V and 7 bases from J, with 13 bases in between. The CDR3 nucleotides are TGTGCCAGCTCGGGGGGCATTGGACAGCCCCAGCATTTT. Its translation is CASSGGIGQPQHF.

The V gene is TRBV6-6, the J gene TRBJ1-1; D unresolved. The V gene's germline CDR1 is MNHNY and CDR2 SVGAGI (reference sequence). The CDR3 has 11 amino acids. Trimming removed 2 bases at V and 5 bases at J, with 3 bases between. The CDR3 here is CASSYGTEAFF. CDR3 coding DNA: TGTGCCAGCAGTTACGGGACTGAAGCTTTCTTT.

This clone was observed a handful of times. The rearrangement uses TRBV5-6 and TRBJ1-2, with no clear D. V dropped 3 bases and J dropped 14 bases, with 14 bases sitting between them. Germline CDR1 is SGHDT and CDR2 is YYEEEE. The CDR3 runs to 11 residues. The DNA of the CDR3 is TGTGCCAGCAGCTACCTTGGACTGAATACCTTC. This translates into CASSYLGLNTF.

For the CDR3, the DNA is TGTGCCAGTAGTAGAGGACAGGGGGCAGGTCAGCCCCAGCATTTT. It is translated as CASSRGQGAGQPQHF. V and J are TRBV19 and TRBJ1-5; 11 bases map to TRBD1. V lost 4 bases, J lost 6 bases, and 5 bases stayed unmatched. The germline V gene encodes CDR1 LNHDA and CDR2 SQIVND (reference sequence). The CDR3 consists of 15 residues.

J is TRBJ2-2 and V is TRBV2; D perhaps matches TRBD2 (5 bases). This CDR3 is 13 amino acids long. Germline V gives CDR1 SNHLY, CDR2 FYNNEI. V lost 6 bases and J lost 4, with 9 bases in between. Written as DNA, the CDR3 is TGTGCCAGCAGCTCACGGGGCACCGGGGAGCTGTTTTTT. Translation gives CASSSRGTGELFF.

This clone was recorded a few times. The CDR3 coding sequence is TGCGCCAGCAGTGAGGGGGGACTCAACTATGGCTACACCTTC. Protein product: CASSEGGLNYGYTF. The chain carries TRBV10-1 and TRBJ1-2; perhaps TRBD1 as D (5 bases). Germline V gives CDR1 WNHNN, CDR2 SYGVQD (reference sequence). With 2 bases removed from V and 2 bases from J, the gap between germline ends came to 9 bases. The CDR3 extends over 14 amino acids.

V is TRBV14 and J is TRBJ2-7; TRBD2 might be the D (5 bases). Trimming removed 4 bases at V and 2 bases at J, with 27 bases between. The CDR3 extends over 19 amino acids. The germline CDR1 and CDR2 sequences are SGHDN and FVKESK. In DNA, the CDR3 is TGTGCCAGCAGCCCCGAACCCAGAACCATACCAGCGGCAGCCTACGAGCAGTACTTC. Its protein is CASSPEPRTIPAAAYEQYF.

This CDR3 reads CASSPAGQLNTEAFF. CDR3 nucleotides: TGTGCCAGCTCACCAGCGGGACAGCTGAACACTGAAGCTTTCTTT. The chain employs TRBV18 and TRBJ1-1; 7 nucleotides align to TRBD1. This CDR3 is built from 15 residues. Trimming cost V 2 bases and J 0 bases; bases outside gene matches: 3. The germline V gene encodes CDR1 KGHSH and CDR2 LQKENI.

V usage is TRBV7-8 and J usage is TRBJ1-6; D call uncertain. This CDR3 has 15 residues. Germline CDR1 is SGHVS and CDR2 is FQNEAQ. Trimming shortened V by 2 bases and J by 5 bases, and 10 bases separated the two germline ends. The CDR3 sequence: CASSLLDNNNSPLHF. CDR3 DNA: TGTGCCAGCAGCTTACTTGACAACAATAATTCACCCCTCCACTTT.

The chain joins TRBV23-1 to TRBJ2-7; no clear D gene. TRBV23-1 counts as an open reading frame of uncertain function. V dropped 7 bases and J dropped 6 bases, with 19 bases sitting between them. The CDR3 runs 14 residues. In DNA, the CDR3 is TGCGCCAGCACCTCCAAGGTCATGGTCAGCGAGCAGTACTTC. It codes for CASTSKVMVSEQYF.

The chain links TRBV20-1 to TRBJ1-1; D is ambiguous. The CDR3 contains 11 residues. V lost 0 bases, J lost 4 bases, and 3 bases lay in between. Germline CDR1 and CDR2: DFQATT and SNEGSKA (reference sequence). The CDR3 sequence: CSARDPTEAFF. In nucleotides, the CDR3 is TGCAGTGCTAGAGATCCCACTGAAGCTTTCTTT.

V is TRBV6-6 and J is TRBJ2-7; TRBD1 matches 9 bases. This CDR3 has 13 amino acids. Germline trimming cut 0 bases from V and 7 bases from J; bases unmatched to any gene: 1. In germline, CDR1 is MNHNY, CDR2 SVGAGI (reference sequence). The CDR3 here is CASSYSGQGEQYF. CDR3 DNA sequence: TGTGCCAGCAGTTACTCCGGACAGGGGGAGCAGTACTTC.

This rearrangement joins TRBV7-6 to TRBJ1-2, with D uncertain. CDR1 is SGHVS and CDR2 is FNYEAQ in the germline V gene. Trimming left V 5 bases short and J 2 bases short, with 12 bases between. The CDR3 contains 14 residues. The chain's CDR3 is CASSPDGLNYGYTF. The CDR3 DNA is TGTGCCAGCAGCCCAGACGGATTAAACTATGGCTACACCTTC.

This clone appeared a few times. CDR3 region: CASSSSGLFLRTDTQYF. The CDR3 DNA reads TGCGCCAGCAGCTCCTCGGGACTTTTCCTACGCACAGATACGCAGTATTTT. The rearrangement links TRBV5-1 to TRBJ2-3; possibly TRBD2 for D (6 bases). This CDR3 is built from 17 residues. Trimming removed 3 bases at V and 1 base at J, with 18 bases between. Germline CDR1 SGHRS, CDR2 YFSETQ. Full variable domain (outside the CDR3, taken from reference TRBV5-1 and TRBJ2-3): KAGVTQTPRYLIKTRGQQVTLSCSPISGHRSVSWYQQTPGQGLQFLFEYFSETQRNKGNFPGRFSGRQFSNSRSEMNVSTLELGDSALYLCASSSSGLFLRTDTQYFGPGTRLTVL.

The chain couples TRBV11-2 to TRBJ1-2, with 10 bases fitting TRBD1. The CDR3 extends over 14 amino acids. The germline gives CDR1 SGHAT, CDR2 FQNNGV. V shed 6 bases, J shed 6 bases, and the junction held 7 bases outside the gene matches. The CDR3, as DNA: TGTGCCAGCAGTCATGGACAGGGGGTAGATGGCTACACCTTC. Amino acids: CASSHGQGVDGYTF.

The chain uses TRBV27 and TRBJ1-1; unclear D gene. CDR1 is MNHEY and CDR2 is SMNVEV in the germline V gene (reference sequence). Trimming stripped 3 bases from V and 2 bases from J, with 10 bases between. The CDR3 has 14 residues. The chain's CDR3 is CASSFGTSNTEAFF. The CDR3 coding sequence is TGTGCCAGCAGTTTCGGCACGAGCAACACTGAAGCTTTCTTT.

This clone is a singleton in its sample. The chain employs TRBV5-4 and TRBJ1-2; D not resolved. The V end lost 1 base, the J end lost 0 bases, and 16 bases lay between the germline ends. The CDR3 covers 17 residues. CDR1 is SGHNT and CDR2 is YYREEE in the germline V gene (reference sequence). The CDR3 spells CASSLFWPGTTNYGYTF. The DNA for the CDR3 is TGTGCCAGCAGCTTGTTCTGGCCGGGTACGACTAACTATGGCTACACCTTC.

The rearrangement joins TRBV7-2 to TRBJ2-1; D remains ambiguous. This CDR3 contains 12 residues. V lost 5 bases to trimming and J lost 7 bases, with 9 bases between them. CDR1 is SGHTA, CDR2 FQGNSA, per germline. The CDR3 region is CASSHLGNEQFF. CDR3 DNA sequence: TGTGCCAGCAGCCACCTGGGAAATGAGCAGTTCTTC. The full variable domain, rest sourced from reference TRBV7-2 and TRBJ2-1, is GAGVSQSPSNKVTEKGKDVELRCDPISGHTALYWYRQSLGQGLEFLIYFQGNSAPDKSGLPSDRFSAERTGGSVSTLTIQRTQQEDSAVYLCASSHLGNEQFFGPGTRLTVL.

The chain combines TRBV5-6 with TRBJ2-5; D remains unclear. Trimming shortened V by 2 bases and J by 2 bases, and 10 bases separated the two germline ends. The CDR3 runs 14 residues. From germline, CDR1 is SGHDT and CDR2 YYEEEE. The CDR3 loop reads CASSFRVGQETQYF. The CDR3 DNA sequence: TGTGCCAGCAGCTTCCGGGTCGGGCAAGAGACCCAGTACTTC.